Each of the 6 T cell receptor beta chains below was sequenced from the same sample in a study of blood T cell repertoires in COVID-19. Clones were read by immunoSEQ multiplex PCR, and TCRdb kept only the in-frame ones, dropping some. The table has 100,000 to 150,000 clones, more than 70% seen once. Sequenced: peripheral blood. These receptors were collected from a woman older than 75 with acute or convalescent COVID-19.

V usage is TRBV11-3 and J usage is TRBJ2-7, with 8 nucleotides matching TRBD1. The CDR3 length is 16 residues. V was clipped by 1 base and J by 7 bases; unmatched bases: 12. The germline gives CDR1 SGHNT, CDR2 YENEEA. The CDR3 reads CASSLGRTGLQEEQYF. The DNA of the CDR3 is TGTGCCAGCAGCTTAGGGAGGACAGGGCTGCAAGAGGAGCAGTACTTC.

The rearrangement links TRBV7-3 to TRBJ2-1; TRBD2 is a possible D gene (6 bases). The ends were cut back, 8 bases at V and 9 bases at J, with 20 bases in the middle. Germline lookup yields CDR1 SGHTA and CDR2 FQGTGA. This CDR3 comprises 14 residues. The CDR3 reads CASSQGRGVGEQFF. CDR3 nucleotide sequence: TGTGCCAGCTCCCAAGGGCGGGGAGTGGGTGAGCAGTTCTTC.

The rearrangement uses TRBV2 and TRBJ2-2; possible D gene TRBD2, 6 bases. The V end lost 6 bases, the J end lost 7 bases, and 24 bases lay between the germline ends. Germline loops: CDR1 SNHLY, CDR2 FYNNEI. The CDR3 has 17 residues. CDR3 in DNA: TGTGCCAGCAGCGATCTACCCGGTATTAGCGGTGGCGGGGAGCTGTTTTTT. It specifies CASSDLPGISGGGELFF.

V is TRBV2 and J is TRBJ2-1; 9 nucleotides match TRBD2. CDR3 length: 14 amino acids. J lost 6 bases, V lost 8 bases, and 8 bases had no gene match. The germline V gene encodes CDR1 SNHLY and CDR2 FYNNEI. CDR3 protein: CASAASAGGNEQFF. The CDR3 bases are TGTGCCAGCGCTGCTTCAGCGGGAGGCAATGAGCAGTTCTTC.

This clone came up once. CDR3 in amino acids: CASSMAGQSGYTF. The CDR3 nucleotides are TGTGCCAGTAGTATGGCGGGACAGTCAGGCTACACCTTC. V gene TRBV19 combines with J gene TRBJ1-2, with 7 bases fitting TRBD1. The CDR3 totals 13 residues. V shed 3 bases and J 8 bases; nucleotides not matched to a gene: 6. In germline, CDR1 is LNHDA, CDR2 SQIVND (reference sequence). Filled out from reference TRBV19 and TRBJ1-2, the complete variable domain reads DGGITQSPKYLFRKEGQNVTLSCEQNLNHDAMYWYRQDPGQGLRLIYYSQIVNDFQKGDIAEGYSVSREKKESFPLTVTSAQKNPTAFYLCASSMAGQSGYTFGSGTRLTVV.

This chain uses TRBV5-1 with TRBJ2-5; 9 bases are shared with TRBD1. V lost 4 bases to trimming and J lost 4 bases; unmatched junction nucleotides: 8. The CDR3 extends over 15 amino acids. Germline V CDR1 and CDR2: SGHRS, YFSETQ. The CDR3 sequence is CASSVLGQGGETQYF. The CDR3 DNA is TGCGCCAGCAGCGTCCTGGGACAGGGAGGAGAGACCCAGTACTTC. Variable domain in full (rest from reference TRBV5-1 and TRBJ2-5): KAGVTQTPRYLIKTRGQQVTLSCSPISGHRSVSWYQQTPGQGLQFLFEYFSETQRNKGNFPGRFSGRQFSNSRSEMNVSTLELGDSALYLCASSVLGQGGETQYFGPGTRLLVL.